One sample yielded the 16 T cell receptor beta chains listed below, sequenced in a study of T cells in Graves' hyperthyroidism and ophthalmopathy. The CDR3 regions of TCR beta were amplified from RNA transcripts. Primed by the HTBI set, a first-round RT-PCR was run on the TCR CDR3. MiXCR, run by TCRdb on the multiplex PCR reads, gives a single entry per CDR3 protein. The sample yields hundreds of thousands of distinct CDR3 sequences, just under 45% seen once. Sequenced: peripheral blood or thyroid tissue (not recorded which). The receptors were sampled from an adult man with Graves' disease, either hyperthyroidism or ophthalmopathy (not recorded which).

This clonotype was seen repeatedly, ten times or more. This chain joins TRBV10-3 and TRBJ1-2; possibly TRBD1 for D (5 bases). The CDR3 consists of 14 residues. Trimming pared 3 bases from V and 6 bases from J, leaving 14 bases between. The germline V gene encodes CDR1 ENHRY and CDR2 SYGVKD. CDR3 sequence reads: CAISDSVGRNGYTF. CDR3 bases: TGTGCCATCAGTGATTCGGTGGGACGAAATGGCTACACCTTC.

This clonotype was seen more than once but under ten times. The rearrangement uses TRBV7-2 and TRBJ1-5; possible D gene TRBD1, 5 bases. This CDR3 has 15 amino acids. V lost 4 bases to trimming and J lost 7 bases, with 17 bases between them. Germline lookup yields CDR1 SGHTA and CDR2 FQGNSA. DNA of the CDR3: TGTGCCAGCAGCTGGGGAGGGACCGGAGACCAGCCCCAGCATTTT. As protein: CASSWGGTGDQPQHF.

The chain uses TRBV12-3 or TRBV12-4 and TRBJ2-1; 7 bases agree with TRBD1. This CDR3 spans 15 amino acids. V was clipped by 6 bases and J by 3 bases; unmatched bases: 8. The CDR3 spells CASSSSGTVYNEQFF. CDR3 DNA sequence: TGTGCCAGCAGCTCCTCCGGGACAGTCTACAATGAGCAGTTCTTC.

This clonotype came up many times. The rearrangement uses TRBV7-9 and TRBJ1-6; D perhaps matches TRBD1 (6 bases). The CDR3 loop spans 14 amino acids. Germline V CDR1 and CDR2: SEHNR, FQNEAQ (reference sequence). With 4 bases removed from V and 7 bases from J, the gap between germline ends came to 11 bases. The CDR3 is CASSYTGTNSPLHF. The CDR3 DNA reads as TGTGCCAGCAGCTATACAGGGACGAATTCACCCCTCCACTTT.

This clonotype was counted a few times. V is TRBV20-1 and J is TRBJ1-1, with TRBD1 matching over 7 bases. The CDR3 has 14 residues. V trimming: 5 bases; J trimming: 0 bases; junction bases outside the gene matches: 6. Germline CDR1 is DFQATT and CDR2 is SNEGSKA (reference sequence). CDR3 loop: CSAFSTGLNTEAFF. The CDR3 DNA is TGCAGTGCTTTCTCGACAGGGTTGAACACTGAAGCTTTCTTT.

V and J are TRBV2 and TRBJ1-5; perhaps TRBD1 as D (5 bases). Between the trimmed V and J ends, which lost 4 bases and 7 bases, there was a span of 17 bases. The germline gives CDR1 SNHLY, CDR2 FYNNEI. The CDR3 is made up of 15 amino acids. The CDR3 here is CASSAIVGVGQPQHF. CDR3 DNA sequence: TGTGCCAGCAGTGCTATTGTGGGGGTAGGGCAGCCCCAGCATTTT. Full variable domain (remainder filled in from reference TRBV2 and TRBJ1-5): EPEVTQTPSHQVTQMGQEVILRCVPISNHLYFYWYRQILGQKVEFLVSFYNNEISEKSEIFDDQFSVERPDGSNFTLKIRSTKLEDSAMYFCASSAIVGVGQPQHFGDGTRLSIL.

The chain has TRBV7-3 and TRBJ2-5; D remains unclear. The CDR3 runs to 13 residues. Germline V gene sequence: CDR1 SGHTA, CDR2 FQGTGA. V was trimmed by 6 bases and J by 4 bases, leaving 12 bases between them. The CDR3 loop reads CASSALDRETQYF. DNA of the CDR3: TGTGCCAGCAGTGCCCTGGACCGAGAGACCCAGTACTTC.

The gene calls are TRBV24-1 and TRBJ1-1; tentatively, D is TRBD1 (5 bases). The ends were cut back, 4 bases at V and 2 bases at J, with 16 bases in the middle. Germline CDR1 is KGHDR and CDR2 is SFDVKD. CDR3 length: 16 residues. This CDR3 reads CATSERGHGGNTEAFF. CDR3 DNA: TGTGCCACCAGTGAGAGAGGACATGGGGGAAACACTGAAGCTTTCTTT.

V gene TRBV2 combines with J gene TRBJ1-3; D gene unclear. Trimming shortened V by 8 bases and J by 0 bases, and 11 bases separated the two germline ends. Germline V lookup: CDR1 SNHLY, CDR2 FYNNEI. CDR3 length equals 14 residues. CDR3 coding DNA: TGTGCCAGCGTCTACTCCGGCTCTGGAAACACCATATATTTT. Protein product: CASVYSGSGNTIYF.

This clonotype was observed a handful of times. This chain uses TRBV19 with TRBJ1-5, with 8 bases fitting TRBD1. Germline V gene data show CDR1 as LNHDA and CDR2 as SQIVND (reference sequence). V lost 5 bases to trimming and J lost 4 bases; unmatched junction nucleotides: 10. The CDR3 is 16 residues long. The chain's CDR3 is CASSPQTGVANQPQHF. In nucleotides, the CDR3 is TGTGCCAGTAGTCCTCAGACAGGGGTGGCAAATCAGCCCCAGCATTTT.

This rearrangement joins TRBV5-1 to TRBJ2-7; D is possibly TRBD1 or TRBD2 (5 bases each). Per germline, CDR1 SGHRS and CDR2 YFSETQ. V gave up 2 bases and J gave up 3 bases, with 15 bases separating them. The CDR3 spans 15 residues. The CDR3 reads CASSLKIGTVYEQYF. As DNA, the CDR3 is TGCGCCAGCAGCTTAAAGATCGGGACCGTCTACGAGCAGTACTTC.

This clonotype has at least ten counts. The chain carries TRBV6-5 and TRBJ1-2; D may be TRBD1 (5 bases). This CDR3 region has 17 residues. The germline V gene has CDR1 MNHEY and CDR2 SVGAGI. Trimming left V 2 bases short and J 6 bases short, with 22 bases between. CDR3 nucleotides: TGTGCCAGCAGTTACCTCCCGGGAGAGGAGACAGTCGATGGCTACACCTTC. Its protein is CASSYLPGEETVDGYTF.

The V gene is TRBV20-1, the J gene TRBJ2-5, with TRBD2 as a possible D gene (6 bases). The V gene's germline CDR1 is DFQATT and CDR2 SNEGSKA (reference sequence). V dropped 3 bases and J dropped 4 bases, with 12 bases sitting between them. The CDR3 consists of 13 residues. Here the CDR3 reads CSAREGRRETQYF. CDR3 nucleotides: TGCAGTGCTAGGGAGGGGAGGCGAGAGACCCAGTACTTC.

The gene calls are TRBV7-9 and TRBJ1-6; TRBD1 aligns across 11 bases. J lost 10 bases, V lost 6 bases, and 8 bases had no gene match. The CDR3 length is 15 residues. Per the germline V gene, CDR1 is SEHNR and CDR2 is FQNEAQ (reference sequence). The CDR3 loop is CASSWTGGLGSPLHF. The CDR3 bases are TGTGCCAGCAGTTGGACAGGGGGCCTTGGGTCACCCCTCCACTTT.

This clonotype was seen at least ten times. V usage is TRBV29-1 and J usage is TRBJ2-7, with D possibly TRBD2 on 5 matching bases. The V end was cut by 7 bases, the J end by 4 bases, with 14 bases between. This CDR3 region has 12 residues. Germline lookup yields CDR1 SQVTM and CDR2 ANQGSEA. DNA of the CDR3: TGCAGCGCGGGCATTAGCGTTTACGAGCAGTACTTC. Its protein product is CSAGISVYEQYF.

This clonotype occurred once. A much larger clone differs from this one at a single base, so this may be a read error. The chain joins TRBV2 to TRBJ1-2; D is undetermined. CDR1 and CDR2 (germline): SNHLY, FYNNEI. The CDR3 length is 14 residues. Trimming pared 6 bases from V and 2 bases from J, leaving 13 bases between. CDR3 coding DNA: TGTGCCAGCAGCAGAGATGGGGAAAACTATGGCTACACCTTC. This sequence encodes CASSRDGENYGYTF.